The source of this TCR beta chain is a study of cytomegalovirus exposure and HLA in healthy donors (dated 2017 in TCRdb). Some background on the complete study: An earlier analysis of 587 of the donors reported about 250 Gb of sequence data and roughly 100 million unique TCR beta sequences from about 179 million T cells. Of the 300 to 400 genotyped donors, about 84% fell in the genetic ancestry cluster associated with self-reported Caucasian donors. The number of donors typed differed by locus, with about 629-630 for A, B, C, DRB1 and DQB1, around 520 for DQA1, about 610 for DPA1, and some 450 for DPB1. All discovery cohort repertoires had been generated on a single sequencing platform. An early release covering more than 500 HLA-typed donors comprised about 310 gigabases of sequencing data and tens of millions of unique TCR sequences. To predict cytomegalovirus infection status, the study combined high-throughput TCR immunosequencing, statistical association of individual TCRs with disease status, and machine learning. Because of strong linkage in the cohort, roughly five DR-DQ haplotypes were treated as single units for association and clustering. To decide whether each TCR beta V gene segment behaved as functional or pseudogenic, an earlier analysis of 587 of the donors relied on high-throughput TCR beta sequencing. Rather than using new phenotypic data, the later analysis identified candidate immune exposures from TCR beta sequences and from how often those sequences occurred across donors. Genome-wide SNP genotypes for about three fifths of the 666 donors were used in a later genetic analysis, which treated that subset as a discovery cohort. Donor age, sex, ethnicity and CMV serostatus were compiled together with the repertoire data. In addition to the first cohort of roughly 700 subjects, a separate validation cohort of over 90 different subjects was used. A later analysis re-analyzed previously published TCR beta repertoires from roughly 630 donors and added high-resolution HLA genotyping to study TCR occurrence patterns. The study was designed to test whether signatures of past pathogen exposure could be identified by cataloging public T cell receptors. Across 300 to 500 genotyped donors of the cohort, an average of 235,054 unique TCR beta nucleotide sequences per donor were sequenced, and roughly 17% of those sequences were non-productive. HLA typing included class I and class II loci at four-digit resolution. Using immunosequencing, the study profiled T cell repertoires from around 670 subjects and related those repertoires to cytomegalovirus serostatus.

In this sample, this clone turned up many times. Its antigen is currently not known. Qualities for individual bases were not recorded, and no much larger clone is one base off. The paper as a whole reports these results and caveats: Roughly uniform sequencing depth across donors was assumed in presence/absence analyses, although this assumption may not hold. A later analysis associated about 17,000 TCR beta sequences with specific HLA alleles at a false discovery rate of 0.05. While some public TCRs were present in many individuals, most TCR sequences turned up only very rarely across donors. Correlated functional status among segregating V segments might be attributable to linkage disequilibrium, but an unknown experimental factor could not be ruled out. An association between a missense DCLRE1C variant and V-gene and J-gene trimming of TCR beta chains was found in a later genetic analysis and replicated in an independent cohort. In a later analysis, HLA-associated TCR beta chains were found to be more clonally expanded and to have lower generation probabilities than equally common non-associated chains. Compared with the approximately 600-donor mean, donors in an Asian-associated ancestry cluster had fewer N-insertions in productive TCRs, according to a later genetic analysis. A total of 150 to 200 TCR beta chains were listed by the study as associated with cytomegalovirus. A cluster of highly shared sequence variants was judged likely to represent a technical artifact of the sequencing pipeline. A later analysis reported that several top co-occurrence clusters appeared linked to parvovirus B19, influenza, CMV and Epstein-Barr virus. A further reported finding was that TCR beta sequences accurately predicted the HLA-A and HLA-B alleles for most subjects in the first cohort. In an earlier analysis of fewer than 700 of the donors, most TCR beta V segments appeared in productive rearrangements about 87% or about 30% of the time, broadly matching IMGT annotations. Roughly 15 rarely observed V segments, including chromosome 9 orphons, were excluded from the earlier analysis of some 590 of the donors because counts were too low. According to a later analysis, TCR association rates differed among HLA loci, with DRB1 alleles showing the most associated TCRs and HLA-C alleles showing the fewest. CMV serostatus was the only immune exposure information available for the cohort. Assigning TCR associations to individual alleles was difficult when HLA alleles, especially DR and DQ, strongly co-occurred. Because the 87-base-pair reads could not distinguish some IMGT-functional V segments, including TRBV6-2 and TRBV6-3, those segments were excluded. A few of the identified cytomegalovirus-associated TCR beta chains were confirmed in vitro to be specific for cytomegalovirus antigens. In a later analysis, most CMV-associated TCR beta chains were found to appear HLA-restricted, with HLA associations seemingly driven largely by CMV exposure. In both the original and validation cohorts, the classifier was reported to diagnose cytomegalovirus status with high specificity and sensitivity. The cohort was sequenced for TCR beta chains only, and without alpha or paired-chain data the features that could be detected were limited. Because HLA typing was unavailable for some donors at each locus, only the typed subset was used in association tests. According to the authors, the approach could potentially be generalized to other disease states and immunological phenotypes.

Trimming takes 5 bases off V and 9 bases off J; junction bases not matched to a gene: 9. There are 15 amino acids in the CDR3, from cysteine to phenylalanine inclusive. Left in the record is the CDR3 DNA by itself, 45 bases read in frame from the first base. CDR1 and CDR2 are read off the germline V gene as MNHNS and SASEGT. In total, 666 healthy bone marrow donors made up the cohort. At the time of sampling, all cohort members were nominally healthy, though unrecorded immune exposures were likely present. The donor was CMV seronegative and belonged to the group of 352 seronegative cohort members. Each donor provided a peripheral blood sample, and peripheral blood mononuclear cells were used for TCR beta sequencing. Genomic DNA was extracted from the blood cell samples with the Qiagen DNeasy Blood Extraction Kit. Libraries were constructed by the immunoSEQ multiplex PCR assay. For the multiplex PCR, a mixture combining 60 forward primers for TCR Vbeta segments and 13 reverse primers for TCR Jbeta segments was used. A multiplex PCR assay on genomic DNA amplified the CDR3 region of rearranged TCR beta genes. The amplified TCR beta libraries were sequenced on the Illumina HiSeq System as 87-base-pair reads. Processing in the source paper ran as follows. A later analysis tallied 75 million to 95 million unique TCR beta chains across the 640 or so repertoires, and approximately 9.9 million of those chains were shared by two or more donors. Raw reads were error-corrected and collapsed into unique sequences with a nearest-neighbor algorithm that merged closely related sequences to remove PCR and sequencing errors. Alignment of CDR3 sequences to IMGT reference sequences was used to assign V, D and J gene segments. For a sequence to be retained, a match of at least six nucleotides to both a V gene segment and a J gene segment was required. A rearrangement counted as productive if the CDR3 had no stop codons and remained in frame with V and J, and every other rearrangement counted as non-productive. CDR3 was defined according to IMGT convention as the region running from the second conserved V-encoded cysteine to the conserved J-encoded phenylalanine. The earlier analysis of 587 of the donors excluded sequences that lacked an unambiguous match to a single V gene segment. In an earlier analysis of around 590 of the donors, a V segment was called functional when productive rearrangements were above 56.7%, and segregating when the standard deviation between donors exceeded 5%. A statistical classification framework was developed to diagnose cytomegalovirus status using the catalog of TCR beta chain sequences. In a later analysis, V and J genes were assigned by comparing TCR nucleotide sequences against IMGT/GENE-DB human TR gene sequences. The TCRdist pipeline was used in a later analysis to assign CDR3 sequences and most-parsimonious VDJ recombination scenarios. In a later analysis, each TCR beta chain was defined by its CDR3 amino acid sequence together with its V-gene family, and reads lacking a unique V-gene family were excluded. A later analysis removed 450 to 600 highly shared, low-generation-probability nucleotide sequences to deal with suspected cross-contamination and a sequencing artifact. In a later analysis, a clonal expansion index for each public chain was calculated from normalized within-repertoire ranks of inferred template counts. In a later analysis, generation probabilities were computed using a VDJ recombination model fitted to out-of-frame rearrangements, and the results were checked against IGoR. Hypergeometric tests were used in a later analysis to score TCR-TCR, TCR-HLA and TCR-CMV co-occurrence, with a repertoire-size bias correction applied to the TCR pairs. To estimate false discovery rates, a later analysis permuted the HLA or CMV assignments 20 times. In a later analysis, co-occurring TCRs were grouped using DBSCAN, with TCRdist sequence similarity added in when clustering inside HLA-allele-positive subsets. For co-occurrence clustering, repertoires with fewer than 30,000 or more than 120,000 public chains were excluded, along with several repertoires with anomalous nucleotide sharing. TCRdb carries this immuneACCESS record with in-frame sequences only. Its versions omit some clonotypes, under half of them owing to an unresolved V gene in the studies checked, with the rest unexplained. The V and J calls and clone size are taken from that table; D and trimming were inferred from the DNA. The sample has 150,000 to 160,000 clones on record, 65% to 75% of them singletons. 2.8% of the sample is held by the ten biggest clonotypes.

The origin of this receptor is a man younger than 35 in good health and CMV-seronegative. The chain employs TRBV6-1 and TRBJ1-5; 11 nucleotides in the junction match TRBD1. Input material: PBMCs. The CDR3 protein: CASSNRDRGGAPQHF. The DNA sequence follows: TGTGCCAGCAGTAACCGGGACAGGGGGGGTGCGCCCCAGCATTTT.